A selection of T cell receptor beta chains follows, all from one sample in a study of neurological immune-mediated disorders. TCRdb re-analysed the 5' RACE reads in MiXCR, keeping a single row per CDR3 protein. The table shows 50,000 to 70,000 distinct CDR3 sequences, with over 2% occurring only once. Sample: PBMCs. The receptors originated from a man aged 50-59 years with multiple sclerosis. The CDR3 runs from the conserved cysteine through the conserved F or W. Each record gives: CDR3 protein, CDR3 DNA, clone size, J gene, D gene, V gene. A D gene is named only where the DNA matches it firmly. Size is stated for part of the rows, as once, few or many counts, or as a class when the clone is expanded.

CASTNNPRQGSYNEQFF TGTGCCAGCACCAACAACCCAAGACAGGGGTCCTACAATGAGCAGTTCTTC many TRBJ2-1 TRBD1 TRBV6-2/TRBV6-3
CSALRGQPWTEAFF TGCAGTGCTCTCCGGGGGCAGCCCTGGACTGAAGCTTTCTTT many TRBJ1-1 - TRBV20-1
CASSYQRGYTF TGTGCCAGCAGTTACCAAAGGGGCTACACCTTC many TRBJ1-2 - TRBV6-2/TRBV6-3
CASSKRGPRETQYF TGTGCCAGCAGCAAGCGGGGGCCCCGGGAGACCCAGTACTTC many TRBJ2-5 TRBD2 TRBV12-3/TRBV12-4
CASSPPWGGDTEAFF TGTGCCAGCAGCCCTCCCTGGGGGGGGGACACTGAAGCTTTCTTT many TRBJ1-1 - TRBV7-9
CASILRQGVGTEAFF TGTGCCAGCATTTTAAGACAGGGAGTGGGCACTGAAGCTTTCTTT many TRBJ1-1 TRBD1 TRBV6-5
CASEKGTANTEAFF TGCGCCAGCGAGAAGGGGACAGCAAACACTGAAGCTTTCTTT many TRBJ1-1 TRBD1 TRBV5-1
CSALKTVLETQYF TGCAGTGCTTTGAAGACAGTTCTGGAGACCCAGTACTTC many TRBJ2-5 - TRBV20-1
CASSSGQGAYGYTF TGTGCCAGCAGCTCAGGACAGGGGGCTTATGGCTACACCTTC many TRBJ1-2 TRBD1 TRBV7-9
CASSEAGRGKEQYF TGTGCCAGCAGTGAAGCGGGCAGGGGGAAGGAGCAGTACTTC many TRBJ2-7 TRBD1 TRBV6-1
CASSPRWDSGSSYEQYF TGTGCCAGCAGCCCGAGGTGGGACTCCGGGAGCTCCTACGAGCAGTACTTC many TRBJ2-7 - TRBV7-2
CSARVASSVDTQYF TGCAGTGCTAGAGTAGCTAGTTCAGTTGATACGCAGTATTTT many TRBJ2-3 - TRBV20-1
CASSPGPLLTDGYTF TGTGCCAGCTCACCGGGCCCCCTCCTTACAGATGGCTACACCTTC - TRBJ1-2 - TRBV18
CSAQRQGGETQYF TGCAGTGCTCAAAGACAGGGCGGAGAGACCCAGTACTTC many TRBJ2-5 TRBD1 TRBV20-1
CASGDTQYF TGTGCCAGTGGGGATACGCAGTATTTT many TRBJ2-3 - TRBV6-6
CASSFDFRSNTEAFF TGTGCCAGCAGTTTTGATTTCAGGTCCAACACTGAAGCTTTCTTT many TRBJ1-1 - TRBV27
CASSLTPGGYTF TGTGCCAGCAGCTTGACCCCCGGGGGCTACACCTTC many TRBJ1-2 - TRBV5-6
CASSHGRATGELFF TGTGCCAGCAGCCATGGACGGGCCACCGGGGAGCTGTTTTTT many TRBJ2-2 - TRBV3-1
CSARDHLGSPYEQYF TGCAGTGCTAGAGACCACTTGGGGTCCCCCTACGAGCAGTACTTC many TRBJ2-7 - TRBV20-1
CASSPREGLSYNSPLHF TGTGCCAGCAGCCCGAGAGAGGGTCTCTCCTATAATTCACCCCTCCACTTT many TRBJ1-6 - TRBV3-1
CASSLARGRNEKLFF TGCGCCAGCAGCTTGGCCCGCGGACGGAATGAAAAACTGTTTTTT many TRBJ1-4 - TRBV5-1
CSATDPNTGELFF TGCAGTGCAACGGACCCGAACACCGGGGAGCTGTTTTTT medium-sized TRBJ2-2 - TRBV20-1
CASSFAVGRTGELFF TGTGCCAGCAGCTTCGCAGTGGGGCGGACCGGGGAGCTGTTTTTT - TRBJ2-2 - TRBV7-6
CSARDGPVQETQYF TGCAGTGCTAGAGATGGGCCAGTCCAAGAGACCCAGTACTTC many TRBJ2-5 - TRBV20-1
CSARHDSYGYTF TGCAGTGCTAGACACGACAGCTATGGCTACACCTTC - TRBJ1-2 - TRBV20-1
CSAQQGLNTEAFF TGCAGTGCACAACAGGGCCTGAACACTGAAGCTTTCTTT many TRBJ1-1 - TRBV20-1